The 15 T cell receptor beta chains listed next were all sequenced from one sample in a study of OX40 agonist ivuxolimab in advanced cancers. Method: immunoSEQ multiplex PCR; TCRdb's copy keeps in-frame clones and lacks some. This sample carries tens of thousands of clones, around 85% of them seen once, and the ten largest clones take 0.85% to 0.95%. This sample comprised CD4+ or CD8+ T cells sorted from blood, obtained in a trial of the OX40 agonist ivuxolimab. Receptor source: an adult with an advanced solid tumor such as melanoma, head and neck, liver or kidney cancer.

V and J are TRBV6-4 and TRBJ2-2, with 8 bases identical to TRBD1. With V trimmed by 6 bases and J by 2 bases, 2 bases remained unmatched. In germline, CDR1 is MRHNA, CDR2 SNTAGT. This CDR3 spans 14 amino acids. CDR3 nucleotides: TGTGCCAGCAGAGGACAGGGTAACACCGGGGAGCTGTTTTTT. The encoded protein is CASRGQGNTGELFF.

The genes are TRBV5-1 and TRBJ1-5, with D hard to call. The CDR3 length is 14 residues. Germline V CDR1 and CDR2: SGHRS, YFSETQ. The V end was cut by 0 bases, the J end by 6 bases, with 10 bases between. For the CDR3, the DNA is TGCGCCAGCAGCTTGGGGGCTAGAGGTCAGCCCCAGCATTTT. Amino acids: CASSLGARGQPQHF.

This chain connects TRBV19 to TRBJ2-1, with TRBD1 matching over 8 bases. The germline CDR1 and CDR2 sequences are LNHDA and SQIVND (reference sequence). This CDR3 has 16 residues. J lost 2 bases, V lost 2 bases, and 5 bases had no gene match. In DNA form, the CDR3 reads TGTGCCAGTAGTATAACAGGGGGTATCGCCTACAATGAGCAGTTCTTC. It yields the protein CASSITGGIAYNEQFF.

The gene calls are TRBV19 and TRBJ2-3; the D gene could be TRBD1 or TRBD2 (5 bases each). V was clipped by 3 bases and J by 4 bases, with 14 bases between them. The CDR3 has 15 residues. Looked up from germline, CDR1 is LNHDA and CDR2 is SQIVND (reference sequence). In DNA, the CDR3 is TGTGCCAGTAGTATTGAGGGACCCCGGGCAGATACGCAGTATTTT. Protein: CASSIEGPRADTQYF.

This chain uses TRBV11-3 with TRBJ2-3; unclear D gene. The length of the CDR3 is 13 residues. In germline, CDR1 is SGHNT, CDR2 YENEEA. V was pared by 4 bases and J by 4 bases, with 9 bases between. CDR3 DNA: TGTGCCAGCAGCTCCTTCCGGGCAGATACGCAGTATTTT. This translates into CASSSFRADTQYF.

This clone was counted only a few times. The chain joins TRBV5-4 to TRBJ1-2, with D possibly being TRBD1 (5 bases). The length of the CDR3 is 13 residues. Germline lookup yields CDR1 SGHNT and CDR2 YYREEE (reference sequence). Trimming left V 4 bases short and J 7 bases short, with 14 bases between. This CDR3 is CASSPAGGPGYTF. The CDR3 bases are TGTGCCAGCAGCCCGGCGGGGGGACCTGGCTACACCTTC.

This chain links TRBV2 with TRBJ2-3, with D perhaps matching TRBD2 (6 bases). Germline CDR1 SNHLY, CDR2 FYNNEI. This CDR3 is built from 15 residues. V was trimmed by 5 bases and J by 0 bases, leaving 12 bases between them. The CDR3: CASSPTGASTDTQYF. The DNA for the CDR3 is TGTGCCAGCAGTCCGACGGGAGCTAGCACAGATACGCAGTATTTT.

The CDR3 protein is CASRLSGVTEAFF. CDR3 bases: TGTGCCAGCAGGCTATCTGGGGTCACTGAAGCTTTCTTT. The chain recombines TRBV2 with TRBJ1-1; D uncertain. Per germline, CDR1 SNHLY and CDR2 FYNNEI. This CDR3 has 13 residues. With 6 bases removed from V and 4 bases from J, the gap between germline ends came to 12 bases.

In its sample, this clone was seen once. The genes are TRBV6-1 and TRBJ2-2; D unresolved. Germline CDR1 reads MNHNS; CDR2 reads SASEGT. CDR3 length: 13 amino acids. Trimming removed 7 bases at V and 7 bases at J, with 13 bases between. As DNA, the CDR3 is TGTGCCAGCATCGGTGATGTGGTCGGGGAGCTGTTTTTT. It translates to CASIGDVVGELFF.

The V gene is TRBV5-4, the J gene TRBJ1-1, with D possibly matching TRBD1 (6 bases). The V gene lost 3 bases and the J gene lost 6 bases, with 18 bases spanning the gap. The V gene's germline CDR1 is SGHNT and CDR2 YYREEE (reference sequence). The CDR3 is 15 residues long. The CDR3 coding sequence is TGTGCCAGCAGCTCGGGACATACCTCTGGGGCTGAAGCTTTCTTT. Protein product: CASSSGHTSGAEAFF.

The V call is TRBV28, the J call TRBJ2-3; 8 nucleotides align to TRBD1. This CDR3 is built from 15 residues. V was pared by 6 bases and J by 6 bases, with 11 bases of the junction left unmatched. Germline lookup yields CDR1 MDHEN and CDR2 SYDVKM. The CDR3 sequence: CASSSPGTGTDTQYF. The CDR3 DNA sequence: TGTGCCAGCAGCTCGCCCGGGACAGGAACCGATACGCAGTATTTT.

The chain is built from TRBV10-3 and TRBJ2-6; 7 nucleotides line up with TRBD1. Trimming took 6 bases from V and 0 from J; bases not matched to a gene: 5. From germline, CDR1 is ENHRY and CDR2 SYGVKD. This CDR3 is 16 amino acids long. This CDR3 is CAIRPGQLSGANVLTF. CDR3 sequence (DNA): TGTGCCATCAGGCCGGGACAGCTCTCTGGGGCCAACGTCCTGACTTTC.

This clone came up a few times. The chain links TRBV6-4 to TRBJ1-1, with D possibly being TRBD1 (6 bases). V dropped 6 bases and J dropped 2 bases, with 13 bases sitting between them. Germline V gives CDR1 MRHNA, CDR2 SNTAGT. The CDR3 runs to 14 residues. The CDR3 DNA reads TGTGCCAGCAGCCCCGGGGGCGTTAACACTGAAGCTTTCTTT. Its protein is CASSPGGVNTEAFF.

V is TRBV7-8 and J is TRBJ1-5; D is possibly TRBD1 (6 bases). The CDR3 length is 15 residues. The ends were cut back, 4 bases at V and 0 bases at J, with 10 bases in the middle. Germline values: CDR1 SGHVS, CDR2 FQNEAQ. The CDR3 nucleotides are TGTGCCAGCAGCTCTCAGGGGCTTAGCAATCAGCCCCAGCATTTT. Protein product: CASSSQGLSNQPQHF.

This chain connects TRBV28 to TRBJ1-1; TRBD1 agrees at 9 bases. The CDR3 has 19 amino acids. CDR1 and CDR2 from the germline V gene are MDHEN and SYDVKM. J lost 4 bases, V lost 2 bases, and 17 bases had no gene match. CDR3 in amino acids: CASSLLQSNTGGRVTEAFF. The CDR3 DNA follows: TGTGCCAGCAGTTTACTACAATCCAATACAGGGGGCCGGGTCACTGAAGCTTTCTTT.